A single sample gave rise to the 5 T cell receptor beta chains below, sequenced in a study of beta chain features in type 1 diabetes. Investigators reverse transcribed all isolated RNA, so they sequenced expressed TCRB transcripts. Repertoires were generated with immunoSEQ multiplex PCR, while TCRdb's copy carries only in-frame clones and drops some. The repertoire has roughly 310,000 clones, 11% of them found once; the top ten carry roughly 0.016%. Source material: naive CD4+ T cells from blood. The receptors here all came from a woman younger than 45 in good health.

This rearrangement joins TRBV9 to TRBJ2-5; 7 positions match TRBD1. The V segment lost 3 bases and the J segment 2 bases; nucleotides outside the gene matches: 7. Looked up from germline, CDR1 is SGDLS and CDR2 is YYNGEE. CDR3 length: 15 residues. The CDR3 nucleotides read TGTGCCAGCAGCGGAAGACAGGGACGACAAGAGACCCAGTACTTC. Its protein is CASSGRQGRQETQYF.

This clone was seen more than once but under ten times. The genes are TRBV28 and TRBJ1-1, with D tentatively TRBD1 (6 bases). The CDR3 spans 15 residues. With 2 bases removed from V and 1 base from J, the gap between germline ends came to 11 bases. The germline CDR1 and CDR2 sequences are MDHEN and SYDVKM. The CDR3 region has the DNA TGTGCCAGCAGTTTAGTGGGGGCCGGGAACACTGAAGCTTTCTTT. It specifies CASSLVGAGNTEAFF. Full variable domain (rest looked up from reference TRBV28 and TRBJ1-1): DVKVTQSSRYLVKRTGEKVFLECVQDMDHENMFWYRQDPGLGLRLIYFSYDVKMKEKGDIPEGYSVSREKKERFSLILESASTNQTSMYLCASSLVGAGNTEAFFGQGTRLTVV.

This clone was counted a few times. This chain joins TRBV4-3 and TRBJ1-5, with D tentatively TRBD1 (5 bases). The CDR3 has 16 amino acids. Germline CDR1 is LGHNA and CDR2 is YSLEER. V was shortened by 0 bases and J by 1 base, with 10 bases between the two germline ends. CDR3 in amino acids: CASSQEQGLSNQPQHF. In DNA, the CDR3 is TGCGCCAGCAGCCAAGAGCAGGGCCTGAGCAATCAGCCCCAGCATTTT.

V and J are TRBV27 and TRBJ2-6; D is undetermined. CDR1 and CDR2 from the germline V gene are MNHEY and SMNVEV (reference sequence). The CDR3 is made up of 13 amino acids. Trimming shortened V by 6 bases and J by 4 bases, and 7 bases separated the two germline ends. The CDR3 DNA is TGTGCCAGCAGAGCGTCAGGGGCCAACGTCCTGACTTTC. Encoded protein: CASRASGANVLTF.

Concerning this clone: One end of the junction is discordant with germline, which a read error may explain. V gene TRBV7-7 combines with J gene TRBJ2-5, with no clear D. CDR3 size: 14 residues. Germline V gene lookup returns CDR1 SSHAT and CDR2 FNYEAQ (reference sequence). The CDR3 reads CASSLVGARETQYF. CDR3 in DNA: TGTGCTAGCAGCTTAGTCGGAGCTCGAGAGACCCAGTACTTC. Complete variable domain (other parts from reference TRBV7-7 and TRBJ2-5): GAGVSQSPRYKVTKRGQDVTLRCDPISSHATLYWYQQALGQGPEFLTYFNYEAQPDKSGLPSDRFSAERPEGSISTLTIQRTEQRDSAMYRCASSLVGARETQYFGPGTRLLVL.